The 32 T cell receptor beta chains reported below all come from one sample, sequenced in a study of Graves' ophthalmopathy and Graves' hyperthyroidism. The authors amplified TCR beta CDR3 regions, and they did so from RNA transcripts for repertoire sequencing. The first round was an RT-PCR with HTBI primers, and the second round was a multiplex PCR. TCRdb processed the multiplex PCR reads anew with MiXCR; each CDR3 protein has one entry. Of approximately 210,000 distinct CDR3 sequences listed, 20% to 25% are singletons. The sequenced sample was peripheral blood. Receptors originate from a woman in her fifties or sixties with Graves' ophthalmopathy.

This clonotype was seen repeatedly, ten times or more. This sequence joins TRBV27 and TRBJ2-7, with 7 bases aligning to TRBD1. V was clipped by 2 bases and J by 6 bases; unmatched bases: 7. In germline, CDR1 is MNHEY, CDR2 SMNVEV (reference sequence). This CDR3 comprises 14 residues. The CDR3 reads CASSLGQAKGEQYF. CDR3 DNA: TGTGCCAGCAGTTTAGGACAGGCTAAAGGCGAGCAGTACTTC.

This clonotype was picked up a small number of times. This sequence joins TRBV7-2 and TRBJ2-7; 10 bases fit TRBD1. The V and J ends lost 4 bases and 3 bases, in that order; junction bases with no gene match: 3. Germline values: CDR1 SGHTA, CDR2 FQGNSA. This CDR3 has 14 residues. CDR3 amino acids: CASSYGQGVYEQYF. CDR3 nucleotide sequence: TGTGCCAGCAGCTACGGACAGGGGGTCTACGAGCAGTACTTC.

Many counts were recorded for this clonotype. CDR3 coding DNA: TGCGCCAGCAGCGCCGGGACAGGGGGCTACAATGAGCAGTTCTTC. This encodes CASSAGTGGYNEQFF. This rearrangement joins TRBV5-1 to TRBJ2-1; 11 nucleotides match TRBD1. Germline values: CDR1 SGHRS, CDR2 YFSETQ. The CDR3 totals 15 residues. The trim removed 4 bases at V and 3 bases at J, leaving 3 bases unmatched.

V usage is TRBV6-2 or TRBV6-3 and J usage is TRBJ2-5; D is possibly TRBD1 (5 bases). V lost 5 bases, J lost 0 bases, and 10 bases lay in between. The CDR3 runs 14 residues. The germline CDR1 and CDR2 sequences are MNHEY and SVGEGT. The DNA for the CDR3 is TGTGCCAGCAGTCGCCGACAGAACCAAGAGACCCAGTACTTC. Translating it yields CASSRRQNQETQYF.

V is TRBV5-1 and J is TRBJ2-2; 10 nucleotides line up with TRBD2. The CDR3 is 14 amino acids. The germline V gene encodes CDR1 SGHRS and CDR2 YFSETQ. J gave up 7 bases and V 0 bases, and 0 bases lay outside the gene matches. CDR3 sequence reads: CASSLGTSGGELFF. The CDR3 DNA is TGCGCCAGCAGCTTGGGGACTAGCGGCGGGGAGCTGTTTTTT.

The table lists this clonotype with a few counts. DNA for the CDR3: TGTGCCAGCTCACCACTAGCGGGAAGGGCAGATACGCAGTATTTT. It translates to CASSPLAGRADTQYF. The chain uses TRBV18 and TRBJ2-3, with 8 bases lining up with TRBD2. Trimming cost V 1 base and J 4 bases; bases outside gene matches: 4. In germline, CDR1 is KGHSH, CDR2 LQKENI. The CDR3 loop spans 15 amino acids.

This clonotype has ten or more counts. The chain uses TRBV6-1 and TRBJ1-3; no clear D. CDR1 MNHNS and CDR2 SASEGT come from the germline V gene. V was shortened by 3 bases and J by 0 bases, with 6 bases between the two germline ends. This CDR3 has 14 residues. CDR3 sequence: CASSEGYSGNTIYF. CDR3 DNA: TGTGCCAGCAGTGAGGGTTACTCTGGAAACACCATATATTTT.

There are many counts of this clonotype. This rearrangement joins TRBV20-1 to TRBJ1-6; TRBD1 agrees at 7 bases. There are 14 residues in the CDR3. The germline V gene encodes CDR1 DFQATT and CDR2 SNEGSKA (reference sequence). V lost 7 bases, J lost 8 bases, and 11 bases stayed unmatched. CDR3 loop: CSGQDRAGYSPLHF. As DNA, the CDR3 is TGCAGTGGGCAAGACAGGGCTGGGTATTCACCCCTCCACTTT.

This clonotype was seen many times. V usage is TRBV2 and J usage is TRBJ2-7; the D gene is possibly TRBD1 (6 bases). CDR1 SNHLY and CDR2 FYNNEI come from the germline V gene. Trimming pared 10 bases from V and 5 bases from J, leaving 21 bases between. The CDR3 consists of 14 residues. CDR3: CATQRQARGDEQYF. Here the CDR3 DNA reads TGTGCCACCCAAAGACAGGCTCGGGGCGACGAGCAGTACTTC. Together with reference TRBV2 and TRBJ2-7, the CDR3 gives the full variable domain: EPEVTQTPSHQVTQMGQEVILRCVPISNHLYFYWYRQILGQKVEFLVSFYNNEISEKSEIFDDQFSVERPDGSNFTLKIRSTKLEDSAMYFCATQRQARGDEQYFGPGTRLTVT.

This clonotype was observed at least ten times. The chain joins TRBV20-1 to TRBJ2-5; D is ambiguous. The CDR3 spans 13 residues. V dropped 6 bases and J dropped 0 bases, with 11 bases sitting between them. The germline CDR1 and CDR2 sequences are DFQATT and SNEGSKA (reference sequence). The CDR3 is CSAQTPYQETQYF. The DNA for the CDR3 is TGCAGTGCCCAGACTCCGTACCAAGAGACCCAGTACTTC.

This clonotype was detected many times. The chain has TRBV6-5 and TRBJ2-7; TRBD2 agrees at 9 bases. This CDR3 is 17 amino acids long. CDR1 is MNHEY, CDR2 SVGAGI, per germline. V was clipped by 0 bases and J by 3 bases; unmatched bases: 9. The DNA of the CDR3 is TGTGCCAGCAGTTACTCCCCCCCAGCGGGAGGACTCTACGAGCAGTACTTC. Translated: CASSYSPPAGGLYEQYF.

This clonotype has a count of ten or more. The chain carries TRBV12-3 or TRBV12-4 and TRBJ2-7; 12 bases map to TRBD1. J gave up 2 bases and V 5 bases, and 1 base lay outside the gene matches. The CDR3 extends over 14 amino acids. CDR3 nucleotide sequence: TGTGCCAGCAGTCGGGACAGGGGGCCCTACGAGCAGTACTTC. Its protein product is CASSRDRGPYEQYF.

This clonotype was detected a few times. The chain recombines TRBV29-1 with TRBJ2-1, with TRBD2 matching 8 bases. The CDR3 consists of 14 residues. Germline assignment: CDR1 SQVTM and CDR2 ANQGSEA. J lost 5 bases, V lost 0 bases, and 3 bases had no gene match. The CDR3 region is CSVEDGGAHNEQFF. For the CDR3, the DNA is TGCAGCGTTGAAGACGGGGGGGCCCACAATGAGCAGTTCTTC.

This clonotype came up many times. This chain links TRBV11-2 with TRBJ1-6; 7 positions match TRBD1. Looked up from germline, CDR1 is SGHAT and CDR2 is FQNNGV. Losses at the gene ends were 3 bases for V and 8 bases for J; bases not matched to a gene: 1. CDR3 length: 13 amino acids. CDR3 sequence: CASSFDRDSPLHF. For the CDR3, the DNA is TGTGCCAGCAGCTTTGACAGGGATTCACCCCTCCACTTT.

The rearrangement uses TRBV24-1 and TRBJ1-5; tentatively, D is TRBD1 (5 bases). The V end lost 12 bases, the J end lost 3 bases, and 11 bases lay between the germline ends. The CDR3 has 12 residues. CDR1 is KGHDR, CDR2 SFDVKD, per germline. The CDR3 sequence is CAAGTANQPQHF. CDR3 bases: TGTGCCGCGGGGACCGCCAATCAGCCCCAGCATTTT.

This clonotype has ten or more counts. The chain uses TRBV11-3 and TRBJ2-5; maybe TRBD2 (6 bases). This CDR3 spans 15 amino acids. With 1 base removed from V and 5 bases from J, the gap between germline ends came to 14 bases. Germline CDR1 SGHNT, CDR2 YENEEA. The CDR3 spells CASSLGYGTEETQYF. Here the CDR3 DNA reads TGTGCCAGCAGCTTAGGATACGGGACTGAGGAGACCCAGTACTTC. The full variable domain, in which reference TRBV11-3 and TRBJ2-5 provide the parts outside the CDR3, is EAGVVQSPRYKIIEKKQPVAFWCNPISGHNTLYWYLQNLGQGPELLIRYENEEAVDDSQLPKDRFSAERLKGVDSTLKIQPAELGDSAVYLCASSLGYGTEETQYFGPGTRLLVL.

The chain employs TRBV16 and TRBJ1-2, with a weak D call TRBD1 (6 bases). CDR1 KGHSY and CDR2 FQNENV come from the germline V gene. V lost 4 bases and J 12 bases, leaving 12 bases between the germline ends. The CDR3 covers 11 residues. CDR3 protein: CASSPKQGNTF. DNA for the CDR3: TGTGCCAGCAGCCCTAAACAGGGTAACACCTTC.

This sequence joins TRBV5-1 and TRBJ2-4, with TRBD1 as a possible D gene (6 bases). The CDR3 extends over 15 amino acids. The germline V gene has CDR1 SGHRS and CDR2 YFSETQ. Between the trimmed V and J ends, which lost 2 bases and 2 bases, there was a span of 11 bases. CDR3 sequence: CASSFSQGSKNIQYF. The CDR3 region has the DNA TGCGCCAGCAGCTTTTCACAGGGTTCCAAAAACATTCAGTACTTC.

This clonotype showed up many times. The chain recombines TRBV27 with TRBJ1-5; the D gene is possibly TRBD1 (5 bases). Trimming pared 3 bases from V and 2 bases from J, leaving 8 bases between. CDR1 MNHEY and CDR2 SMNVEV come from the germline V gene (reference sequence). This CDR3 contains 14 residues. The CDR3 region is CASSFGRGNQPQHF. The CDR3 bases are TGTGCCAGCAGTTTTGGCAGGGGCAATCAGCCCCAGCATTTT.

This chain links TRBV18 with TRBJ1-2; TRBD1 might be the D (6 bases). Trimming cost V 6 bases and J 4 bases, with 18 bases left between them. The CDR3 totals 15 residues. Germline CDR1 and CDR2: KGHSH and LQKENI. Written as DNA, the CDR3 is TGTGCCAGCTCCCCCGACAGGTTTCGCCTCTATGGCTACACCTTC. This sequence encodes CASSPDRFRLYGYTF.

This clonotype has ten or more counts. This chain joins TRBV20-1 and TRBJ2-7; D tentatively reads TRBD1 or TRBD2 (5 bases each). Trimming stripped 5 bases from V and 0 bases from J, with 17 bases between. The CDR3 runs to 15 residues. In germline, CDR1 is DFQATT, CDR2 SNEGSKA (reference sequence). Here the CDR3 reads CSALFRDANSYEQYF. Here the CDR3 DNA reads TGCAGTGCTCTGTTCCGGGACGCTAACTCCTACGAGCAGTACTTC.

Many counts were recorded for this clonotype. This sequence joins TRBV10-3 and TRBJ1-5; D is uncertain. Trimming cost V 8 bases and J 4 bases, with 12 bases left between them. Germline CDR1 reads ENHRY; CDR2 reads SYGVKD. This CDR3 has 13 residues. This CDR3 reads CAISAETNQPQHF. In DNA, the CDR3 is TGTGCCATCTCGGCAGAAACTAATCAGCCCCAGCATTTT.

For this clonotype: This may come from a read error, since a much larger clone is one base off. V usage is TRBV5-5 and J usage is TRBJ1-1; D ambiguous. The CDR3 runs to 15 residues. Germline CDR1 reads SGHKS; CDR2 reads YYEKEE (reference sequence). CDR3 bases: TGTGCCAGCAGCTTGGTTTGGGGAATGAACACTAAAGCTTTCTTT. Translated, it gives CASSLVWGMNTKAFF.

The J gene is TRBJ2-7, the V gene TRBV9; 8 bases fit TRBD1. The CDR3 consists of 14 residues. Germline loops: CDR1 SGDLS, CDR2 YYNGEE. Trimming removed 3 bases from V and 5 bases from J; junction bases left unmatched: 7. CDR3 in DNA: TGTGCCAGCAGCGCCAGGGGACAGGACCACGAGCAGTACTTC. It is translated as CASSARGQDHEQYF. The whole variable domain, filled in from reference TRBV9 and TRBJ2-7, reads DSGVTQTPKHLITATGQRVTLRCSPRSGDLSVYWYQQSLDQGLQFLIQYYNGEERAKGNILERFSAQQFPDLHSELNLSSLELGDSALYFCASSARGQDHEQYFGPGTRLTVT.

In its sample, this clonotype was seen many times. V usage is TRBV19 and J usage is TRBJ1-2; D is perhaps TRBD1 (5 bases). The V end was cut by 5 bases, the J end by 2 bases, with 9 bases between. The CDR3 is 13 residues long. Germline CDR1 and CDR2: LNHDA and SQIVND (reference sequence). The CDR3 region is CASSAGRNYGYTF. In DNA form, the CDR3 reads TGTGCCAGTAGTGCGGGACGGAACTATGGCTACACCTTC.

The chain employs TRBV5-1 and TRBJ2-3, with 7 bases lining up with TRBD2. Germline V gives CDR1 SGHRS, CDR2 YFSETQ. Trimming took 1 base from V and 4 from J; bases not matched to a gene: 6. CDR3 length: 15 residues. As DNA, the CDR3 is TGCGCCAGCAGCTTGAGTCGGGGGGAGGCAGATACGCAGTATTTT. As protein: CASSLSRGEADTQYF.

This clonotype has only a few counts. V gene TRBV28 combines with J gene TRBJ2-5, with 7 bases that match TRBD1. V lost 4 bases and J lost 0; bases outside the gene matches: 5. This CDR3 contains 15 residues. Germline CDR1 is MDHEN and CDR2 is SYDVKM. CDR3 region: CASSSRQGNQETQYF. For the CDR3, the DNA is TGTGCCAGCAGTTCACGACAGGGAAACCAAGAGACCCAGTACTTC.

The chain combines TRBV28 with TRBJ2-7; TRBD2 agrees at 7 bases. With V trimmed by 5 bases and J by 1 base, 8 bases remained unmatched. The CDR3 has 15 amino acids. In germline, CDR1 is MDHEN, CDR2 SYDVKM. Here the CDR3 reads CASSPTSGMSYEQYF. CDR3 nucleotides: TGTGCCAGCAGTCCCACGAGCGGGATGTCCTACGAGCAGTACTTC.

This clonotype was found once. The chain couples TRBV27 to TRBJ1-1, with TRBD1 matching over 7 bases. The CDR3 runs to 15 residues. The germline gives CDR1 MNHEY, CDR2 SMNVEV (reference sequence). With 2 bases clipped from V and 0 bases from J, the junction kept 3 bases outside the gene matches. The CDR3 loop reads CASSLLGTVNTEAFF. CDR3 sequence (DNA): TGTGCCAGCAGTTTACTCGGGACAGTGAACACTGAAGCTTTCTTT.

This clonotype was observed many times. The DNA of the CDR3 is TGTGCCAGCAGCTTAGATTTCGCAGGGAGGCTGTACTTC. Amino acids: CASSLDFAGRLYF. This chain connects TRBV11-2 to TRBJ2-7, with TRBD2 as a possible D gene (6 bases). Germline CDR1 SGHAT, CDR2 FQNNGV. CDR3 length equals 13 residues. Between the trimmed V and J ends, which lost 0 bases and 12 bases, there was a span of 15 bases. Based on the CDR3 plus reference TRBV11-2 and TRBJ2-7, the full variable domain is EAGVAQSPRYKIIEKRQSVAFWCNPISGHATLYWYQQILGQGPKLLIQFQNNGVVDDSQLPKDRFSAERLKGVDSTLKIQPAKLEDSAVYLCASSLDFAGRLYFGPGTRLTVT.

This clonotype was counted between two and nine times. The chain combines TRBV18 with TRBJ2-7; maybe TRBD1 (6 bases). V was trimmed by 3 bases and J by 1 base, leaving 10 bases between them. Per germline, CDR1 KGHSH and CDR2 LQKENI. This CDR3 comprises 14 residues. CDR3 bases: TGTGCCAGCTCACCTGATCAGGGGTCCTACGAGCAGTACTTC. It translates to CASSPDQGSYEQYF.

This clonotype was recorded many times. The genes are TRBV11-2 and TRBJ2-5, with D hard to call. From germline, CDR1 is SGHAT and CDR2 FQNNGV. Trimming cost V 3 bases and J 1 base, with 6 bases left between them. The CDR3 is 13 residues long. This CDR3 reads CASSFATQETQYF. The CDR3 DNA follows: TGTGCCAGCAGCTTCGCAACCCAAGAGACCCAGTACTTC.